The present TCR beta chain was sequenced within a study of T cells in Graves' hyperthyroidism and ophthalmopathy. Findings and caveats of the study: Ophthalmopathy cases were set apart from stable hyperthyroidism by a 13 V-J model.

In patients aged 18 to 65, hyperthyroidism was newly diagnosed, with duration under 2 months. Pregnant or lactating patients were excluded, as were those with uncontrolled infection or other autoimmune disease. To note about this clonotype: The antigen is unknown.

This CDR3 has 15 residues. The V end lost 5 bases, the J end lost 2 bases, and 16 bases lay between the germline ends. Germline CDR1 is DFQATT and CDR2 is SNEGSKA (reference sequence). The TCR beta CDR3 regions underwent amplification using RNA transcripts as the source. First-round RT-PCR with HTBI primers amplified the TCR CDR3 region. In TCRdb, the multiplex PCR reads were re-called with MiXCR into one record per CDR3 protein. The sample has 600,000 to 900,000 distinct CDR3 sequences; roughly 17% are singletons. Sequenced material: blood. This rearrangement joins TRBV20-1 to TRBJ2-1, with D perhaps matching TRBD2 (6 bases). The clonotype originates from a young man with Graves' hyperthyroidism. The chain's CDR3 is CSAVNRRGAYNEQFF. The CDR3 DNA follows: TGCAGTGCTGTAAATCGACGCGGGGCCTACAATGAGCAGTTCTTC.